A selection of T cell receptor beta chains follows, all from one sample in a study of T and B cells in COVID-19 patients. MiXCR, applied by TCRdb to the multiplex PCR reads, yields one record per CDR3 protein. Here the sample spans under 6,000 distinct CDR3 sequences, more than 25% being singletons. Sequencing was done on a sample of blood. These receptors came from a human donor with active COVID-19. Each CDR3 is given with its conserved first and last residue. The D gene is left open where the match is weak. A clone size is listed for some rows: how often the clone was seen (once, few, many), or a class if it is expanded.

cdr3_length d_call clone_size j_call v_call cdr3_aa cdr3_nt
16 . . TRBJ2-1 TRBV4-3 CASSLTKGGSYNEQFF TGCGCCAGCAGCCTCACCAAGGGGGGGTCCTACAATGAGCAGTTCTTC
16 TRBD2 few TRBJ2-3 TRBV5-1 CASSPTSGPSTDTQYF TGCGCCAGCAGCCCAACTAGCGGGCCCAGCACAGATACGCAGTATTTT
16 . large TRBJ2-6 TRBV19 CASNGRVRSGANVLTF TGTGCCAGTAACGGCAGGGTAAGGTCTGGGGCCAACGTCCTGACTTTC
18 TRBD1 medium-sized TRBJ2-2 TRBV10-3 CAISESMGTGGRTGELFF TGTGCCATCAGTGAGTCGATGGGGACAGGGGGCCGGACCGGGGAGCTGTTTTTT
13 . medium-sized TRBJ2-7 TRBV30 CAWSYSPRTEQYF TGTGCCTGGAGTTATTCTCCTAGAACCGAGCAGTACTTC
14 . medium-sized TRBJ2-1 TRBV7-9 CASSPRRESNEQFF TGTGCCAGCAGCCCCCGGCGAGAGAGTAATGAGCAGTTCTTC
16 . . TRBJ2-1 TRBV20-1 CSAREDSRVIYNEQFF TGCAGTGCTAGAGAAGACTCGAGGGTTATCTACAATGAGCAGTTCTTC
19 TRBD2 medium-sized TRBJ2-3 TRBV12-3/TRBV12-4 CASSARLRGGRGRTDTQYF TGTGCCAGCAGCGCGAGACTTCGGGGGGGCAGGGGTAGGACAGATACGCAGTATTTT
15 . . TRBJ1-6 TRBV11-1 CASSLEGGPNSPLHF TGTGCCAGCAGCTTAGAAGGGGGGCCTAATTCACCCCTCCACTTT
14 TRBD1 . TRBJ2-4 TRBV11-1 CASSQWDRQNIQYF TGTGCCAGCAGCCAATGGGACAGGCAAAACATTCAGTACTTC
14 . . TRBJ2-3 TRBV7-9 CASISGFSTDTQYF TGTGCCAGCATAAGCGGGTTTAGCACAGATACGCAGTATTTT